This is a list of T cell receptor beta chains from one sample in a study of T cells in Graves' hyperthyroidism and ophthalmopathy. One entry per CDR3 protein, called by TCRdb with MiXCR from the multiplex PCR reads. This table holds some 490,000 distinct CDR3 sequences, 20% to 25% found once. Specimen: blood. The source of these receptors is a woman in her seventies with Graves' ophthalmopathy. Both conserved end residues are part of each CDR3. Fields, in order: V gene, J gene, clone size, D gene, CDR3 protein, CDR3 DNA. The D gene is left open where the match is weak. The size field is filled for only some rows; it gives once, few, many or a size class.

v_call: TRBV6-1; j_call: TRBJ1-1; clone_size: -; d_call: -; cdr3_aa: CASYDTRRWNTEAFF; cdr3_nt: TGTGCCAGCTACGATACGAGGCGCTGGAACACTGAAGCTTTCTTT
v_call: TRBV29-1; j_call: TRBJ2-2; clone_size: -; d_call: -; cdr3_aa: CSATRDILTGELFF; cdr3_nt: TGCAGCGCCACACGGGACATATTGACCGGGGAGCTGTTTTTT
v_call: TRBV6-1; j_call: TRBJ2-2; clone_size: -; d_call: -; cdr3_aa: CASNLQVPGELFF; cdr3_nt: TGTGCCAGCAACCTACAGGTTCCCGGGGAGCTGTTTTTT
v_call: TRBV7-3; j_call: TRBJ2-1; clone_size: -; d_call: -; cdr3_aa: CASGLSRGNEQFF; cdr3_nt: TGTGCCAGCGGCTTAAGTCGCGGCAATGAGCAGTTCTTC
v_call: TRBV20-1; j_call: TRBJ2-1; clone_size: few; d_call: -; cdr3_aa: CSARSSVGRANEQFF; cdr3_nt: TGCAGTGCTAGATCATCAGTGGGGAGAGCCAATGAGCAGTTCTTC
v_call: TRBV12-3/TRBV12-4; j_call: TRBJ1-6; clone_size: -; d_call: -; cdr3_aa: CASSSWTSPLHF; cdr3_nt: TGTGCCAGCAGTTCCTGGACTTCACCCCTCCACTTT
v_call: TRBV9; j_call: TRBJ2-2; clone_size: few; d_call: TRBD2; cdr3_aa: CASSVNREGGTSETGELFF; cdr3_nt: TGTGCCAGCAGCGTAAATCGGGAGGGGGGGACTAGCGAGACCGGGGAGCTGTTTTTT
v_call: TRBV7-8; j_call: TRBJ2-7; clone_size: -; d_call: TRBD2; cdr3_aa: CASSFGLGGRAANPYEQYF; cdr3_nt: TGTGCCAGCAGCTTTGGGTTGGGCGGGAGGGCTGCCAACCCCTACGAGCAGTACTTC
v_call: TRBV12-3/TRBV12-4; j_call: TRBJ2-7; clone_size: -; d_call: TRBD2; cdr3_aa: CASSPPDLGLAINEQYF; cdr3_nt: TGTGCCAGCAGTCCACCTGACCTGGGACTAGCGATCAACGAGCAGTACTTC
v_call: TRBV19; j_call: TRBJ1-2; clone_size: few; d_call: -; cdr3_aa: CASSSNGASGYTF; cdr3_nt: TGTGCCAGTAGCTCCAACGGAGCCAGCGGCTACACCTTC
v_call: TRBV12-5; j_call: TRBJ1-2; clone_size: -; d_call: -; cdr3_aa: CASGLVPGPNYGYTF; cdr3_nt: TGTGCTAGTGGTTTGGTACCAGGGCCAAACTATGGCTACACCTTC
v_call: TRBV5-6; j_call: TRBJ2-1; clone_size: few; d_call: TRBD2; cdr3_aa: CASSLPGLAKSSYNEQFF; cdr3_nt: TGTGCCAGCAGCCTCCCGGGACTAGCGAAGAGCTCCTACAATGAGCAGTTCTTC
v_call: TRBV28; j_call: TRBJ2-7; clone_size: many; d_call: TRBD2; cdr3_aa: CASSLGSLREFYEQYF; cdr3_nt: TGTGCCAGCAGTCTGGGGTCATTGCGGGAGTTCTACGAGCAGTACTTC
v_call: TRBV10-1; j_call: TRBJ1-1; clone_size: few; d_call: -; cdr3_aa: CASSNRRTEAFF; cdr3_nt: TGCGCCAGCAGTAATAGGAGGACTGAAGCTTTCTTT
v_call: TRBV5-1; j_call: TRBJ2-1; clone_size: -; d_call: -; cdr3_aa: CASSLAFLGTGEQSF; cdr3_nt: TGCGCCAGCAGCTTGGCTTTTCTCGGGACGGGTGAGCAGTCCTTC
v_call: TRBV4-1; j_call: TRBJ2-2; clone_size: few; d_call: TRBD2; cdr3_aa: CASSQPSGRVSGELFF; cdr3_nt: TGCGCCAGCAGCCAGCCTAGCGGGAGAGTCTCTGGGGAGCTGTTTTTT
v_call: TRBV10-3; j_call: TRBJ1-2; clone_size: few; d_call: -; cdr3_aa: CAIKGSNFYGYTF; cdr3_nt: TGTGCCATCAAGGGCAGCAACTTCTATGGCTACACCTTC
v_call: TRBV20-1; j_call: TRBJ2-7; clone_size: -; d_call: -; cdr3_aa: CSVLTGLYEQYF; cdr3_nt: TGCAGTGTTTTGACAGGCCTCTACGAGCAGTACTTC
v_call: TRBV5-1; j_call: TRBJ2-7; clone_size: few; d_call: TRBD1; cdr3_aa: CASSSSGTGTYEQYF; cdr3_nt: TGCGCCAGCAGCTCCTCCGGGACAGGGACGTACGAGCAGTACTTC
v_call: TRBV6-5; j_call: TRBJ1-6; clone_size: once; d_call: TRBD1; cdr3_aa: CASSYSGTANNSPLHF; cdr3_nt: TGTGCCAGCAGTTACTCTGGGACAGCTAATAATTCACCCCTCCACTTT
v_call: TRBV11-2; j_call: TRBJ1-2; clone_size: many; d_call: -; cdr3_aa: CASSQSTQYGYTF; cdr3_nt: TGTGCCAGCAGCCAGAGTACCCAATATGGCTACACCTTC
v_call: TRBV7-9; j_call: TRBJ2-1; clone_size: -; d_call: TRBD2; cdr3_aa: CASSRIGLAGLYNEQFF; cdr3_nt: TGTGCCAGCAGCCGTATCGGACTAGCGGGACTCTACAATGAGCAGTTCTTC
v_call: TRBV3-1; j_call: TRBJ1-2; clone_size: -; d_call: -; cdr3_aa: CASSHDQGYGYTF; cdr3_nt: TGTGCCAGCAGCCACGACCAAGGATATGGCTACACCTTC
v_call: TRBV6-1; j_call: TRBJ2-1; clone_size: many; d_call: -; cdr3_aa: CAVHPSASSYNEQFF; cdr3_nt: TGTGCCGTGCATCCTAGCGCCTCCTCCTACAATGAGCAGTTCTTC
v_call: TRBV12-5; j_call: TRBJ2-1; clone_size: -; d_call: -; cdr3_aa: CASGLVGPNNEQFF; cdr3_nt: TGTGCTAGTGGTTTGGTCGGACCTAACAATGAGCAGTTCTTC
v_call: TRBV5-6; j_call: TRBJ2-3; clone_size: -; d_call: TRBD2; cdr3_aa: CASSWGLAGSLDTQYF; cdr3_nt: TGTGCCAGCAGCTGGGGACTAGCGGGATCTCTAGATACGCAGTATTTT
v_call: TRBV28; j_call: TRBJ1-2; clone_size: many; d_call: -; cdr3_aa: CASSWDRARDGYTF; cdr3_nt: TGTGCCAGCAGTTGGGACCGGGCGCGGGATGGCTACACCTTC
v_call: TRBV5-1; j_call: TRBJ1-1; clone_size: few; d_call: -; cdr3_aa: CASAGAMNTEAFF; cdr3_nt: TGCGCCAGTGCAGGGGCTATGAACACTGAAGCTTTCTTT
v_call: TRBV14; j_call: TRBJ2-7; clone_size: -; d_call: TRBD1; cdr3_aa: CASSVTNQGAYEQYF; cdr3_nt: TGTGCCAGCAGCGTAACTAACCAGGGGGCCTACGAGCAGTACTTC
v_call: TRBV3-1; j_call: TRBJ2-1; clone_size: -; d_call: -; cdr3_aa: CASSHSVYEQFF; cdr3_nt: TGTGCCAGCAGCCATTCCGTCTATGAGCAGTTCTTC
v_call: TRBV28; j_call: TRBJ2-7; clone_size: many; d_call: TRBD2; cdr3_aa: CASTRGGSYEQYF; cdr3_nt: TGTGCCAGCACTCGGGGGGGTTCCTACGAGCAGTACTTC
v_call: TRBV14; j_call: TRBJ2-1; clone_size: -; d_call: TRBD2; cdr3_aa: CASSQATGLAGGRGNEQFF; cdr3_nt: TGTGCCAGCAGCCAAGCCACGGGACTAGCGGGAGGTCGAGGCAATGAGCAGTTCTTC
v_call: TRBV28; j_call: TRBJ1-2; clone_size: many; d_call: -; cdr3_aa: CASSLAGLGYTF; cdr3_nt: TGTGCCAGCAGTTTGGCCGGGCTCGGCTACACCTTC
v_call: TRBV20-1; j_call: TRBJ2-4; clone_size: -; d_call: -; cdr3_aa: CSASGTKNIQYF; cdr3_nt: TGCAGTGCTAGCGGAACCAAAAACATTCAGTACTTC
v_call: TRBV27; j_call: TRBJ1-1; clone_size: few; d_call: TRBD1; cdr3_aa: CASTKDRVDTEAFF; cdr3_nt: TGTGCCAGCACCAAGGACAGGGTGGACACTGAAGCTTTCTTT
v_call: TRBV20-1; j_call: TRBJ2-7; clone_size: few; d_call: -; cdr3_aa: CSARGVASYYEQYF; cdr3_nt: TGCAGTGCTAGAGGGGTAGCGTCCTATTACGAGCAGTACTTC
v_call: TRBV30; j_call: TRBJ2-3; clone_size: many; d_call: -; cdr3_aa: CAWSGVLADTQYF; cdr3_nt: TGTGCCTGGAGTGGGGTCTTGGCAGATACGCAGTATTTT
v_call: TRBV11-2; j_call: TRBJ2-3; clone_size: -; d_call: TRBD2; cdr3_aa: CASSWTSGKRDTQYF; cdr3_nt: TGTGCCAGCAGTTGGACTAGCGGGAAACGGGATACGCAGTATTTT
v_call: TRBV6-2/TRBV6-3; j_call: TRBJ1-3; clone_size: -; d_call: -; cdr3_aa: CASMRDTNSGNTIYF; cdr3_nt: TGTGCCAGCATGAGGGACACCAACTCTGGAAACACCATATATTTT
v_call: TRBV3-1; j_call: TRBJ2-5; clone_size: few; d_call: -; cdr3_aa: CASSRRSGGSGQYF; cdr3_nt: TGTGCCAGCAGCCGACGATCAGGAGGGTCGGGCCAGTACTTC
v_call: TRBV6-1; j_call: TRBJ2-7; clone_size: -; d_call: TRBD1; cdr3_aa: CASSEIWQGEEQYF; cdr3_nt: TGTGCCAGCAGTGAGATTTGGCAGGGGGAAGAGCAGTACTTC